Below, 20 T cell receptor beta chains from the same sample are listed, as sequenced in a study of shared clonotypes between healthy human individuals. The assay was immunoSEQ multiplex PCR, and TCRdb's table has in-frame clones only and misses some. The sample records approximately 710,000 clones, less than 95% being singletons. The sequencing sample was made of memory CD8+ T cells from PBMCs. Specified subset: CD45RO+ cells pooled with CCR7-negative TemRA cells. Source of these receptors: a man between 18 and 35 years old in good health. Some clones in this sample may be carry-over from other donors' samples.

The table lists this clone with a few counts. The V and J genes are TRBV10-3 and TRBJ2-2; the match to TRBD2 covers 11 bases. Germline V gene sequence: CDR1 ENHRY, CDR2 SYGVKD. The CDR3 is 15 amino acids. Trimming took 9 bases from V and 0 from J; bases not matched to a gene: 3. The DNA of the CDR3 is TGTGCCATACTAGCGGGAGCAACGAACACCGGGGAGCTGTTTTTT. This encodes CAILAGATNTGELFF.

V is TRBV28 and J is TRBJ2-1; 7 bases are a match to TRBD2. This CDR3 spans 13 amino acids. V was clipped by 2 bases and J by 8 bases; unmatched bases: 3. The germline V gene has CDR1 MDHEN and CDR2 SYDVKM. As DNA, the CDR3 is TGTGCCAGCAGTTTAGCGGGAGTAGATGAGCAGTTCTTC. Encoded protein: CASSLAGVDEQFF.

This clone was seen more than once but under ten times. The J gene is TRBJ2-7, the V gene TRBV4-1, with D possibly being TRBD1 or TRBD2 (6 bases each). The CDR3 length is 16 residues. Trimming pared 1 base from V and 0 bases from J, leaving 13 bases between. CDR1 and CDR2 from the germline V gene are MGHRA and YSYEKL. The CDR3 here is CASSQGTGRSSYEQYF. DNA for the CDR3: TGCGCCAGCAGCCAAGGCACAGGGAGGAGCTCCTACGAGCAGTACTTC.

The rearrangement uses TRBV10-3 and TRBJ2-7, with 10 bases that match TRBD1. V shed 2 bases and J 4 bases; nucleotides not matched to a gene: 5. Germline V gives CDR1 ENHRY, CDR2 SYGVKD. This CDR3 contains 15 residues. The CDR3 coding sequence is TGTGCCATCAGTGAGGTAGACAGGGGGCTTTACGAGCAGTACTTC. It yields the protein CAISEVDRGLYEQYF.

This chain uses TRBV28 with TRBJ2-7, with 7 nucleotides matching TRBD1. This CDR3 contains 15 residues. After removal of 5 bases from V and 4 bases from J, the junction contained 11 bases not matched to a gene. Germline V gene lookup returns CDR1 MDHEN and CDR2 SYDVKM. The CDR3 sequence is CASSKTRDREYEQYF. Here the CDR3 DNA reads TGTGCCAGCAGTAAAACCCGGGACAGAGAGTACGAGCAGTACTTC.

This clone was recorded many times. This chain joins TRBV6-1 and TRBJ2-7; D tentatively reads TRBD1 or TRBD2 (5 bases each). The V end was cut by 4 bases, the J end by 0 bases, with 10 bases between. This CDR3 contains 14 residues. Germline loops: CDR1 MNHNS, CDR2 SASEGT. In DNA form, the CDR3 reads TGTGCCAGCAGTGCGAGGGGTATCTCCTACGAGCAGTACTTC. It codes for CASSARGISYEQYF.

The chain combines TRBV7-6 with TRBJ2-1; D is unresolved. Per germline, CDR1 SGHVS and CDR2 FNYEAQ. With 3 bases removed from V and 0 bases from J, the gap between germline ends came to 6 bases. This CDR3 has 14 residues. In DNA form, the CDR3 reads TGTGCCAGCAGCTTTCTAACCTCCTACAATGAGCAGTTCTTC. Its translation is CASSFLTSYNEQFF.

The V call is TRBV5-1, the J call TRBJ2-1, with TRBD2 identical over 11 bases. The germline V gene encodes CDR1 SGHRS and CDR2 YFSETQ. The CDR3 sequence is 22 residues long. V shed 2 bases and J 8 bases; nucleotides not matched to a gene: 27. The CDR3, as DNA: TGCGCCAGCAGCTTAAAATGTAGCGGGAGGGTTTTGGTAAAAGGGGAAGGCTATGAGCAGTTCTTC. It is translated as CASSLKCSGRVLVKGEGYEQFF.

J is TRBJ2-7 and V is TRBV4-2, with 7 bases lining up with TRBD2. Germline V gene data show CDR1 as LGHNA and CDR2 as YNFKEQ. This CDR3 has 15 residues. Trimming cost V 4 bases and J 2 bases; bases outside gene matches: 8. The CDR3 is CASSPVAGDTYEQYF. CDR3 nucleotides: TGTGCCAGCAGCCCCGTCGCGGGAGATACCTACGAGCAGTACTTC.

The chain couples TRBV19 to TRBJ2-1; D ambiguous. There are 16 residues in the CDR3. Germline-derived CDR1 and CDR2 are LNHDA and SQIVND (reference sequence). Trimming removed 2 bases from V and 0 bases from J, with 11 bases in between. Written as DNA, the CDR3 is TGTGCCAGTAGTATATTGAGCGTAAGCTCCTACAATGAGCAGTTCTTC. The encoded protein is CASSILSVSSYNEQFF.

The chain has TRBV28 and TRBJ2-1; 11 bases align to TRBD2. Per germline, CDR1 MDHEN and CDR2 SYDVKM. The length of the CDR3 is 15 residues. V dropped 6 bases and J dropped 4; count of bases not matched to a gene: 5. CDR3 nucleotides: TGTGCCAGCAGCCTGGGACTAGCGGTTTACAATGAGCAGTTCTTC. It specifies CASSLGLAVYNEQFF. The full variable domain, its missing parts supplied by reference TRBV28 and TRBJ2-1, is DVKVTQSSRYLVKRTGEKVFLECVQDMDHENMFWYRQDPGLGLRLIYFSYDVKMKEKGDIPEGYSVSREKKERFSLILESASTNQTSMYLCASSLGLAVYNEQFFGPGTRLTVL.

CDR3 DNA: TGCGCCAGCAGCCAAAGAAGTCACCTAATGAACACTGAAGCTTTCTTT. Its translation: CASSQRSHLMNTEAFF. The chain uses TRBV4-3 and TRBJ1-1, with D unresolved. Per germline, CDR1 LGHNA and CDR2 YSLEER. Trimming left V 2 bases short and J 0 bases short, with 13 bases between. There are 16 residues in the CDR3.

This chain joins TRBV4-3 and TRBJ2-1; the D gene is possibly TRBD2 (6 bases). The CDR3 length is 16 residues. CDR1 and CDR2 from the germline V gene are LGHNA and YSLEER. V was cut by 3 bases and J by 4 bases, with 16 bases left in between. The CDR3 is CASSQANWGEYNEQFF. The CDR3 region has the DNA TGCGCCAGCAGCCAGGCGAACTGGGGGGAGTACAATGAGCAGTTCTTC.

The rearrangement uses TRBV15 and TRBJ2-2; D not resolved. V was pared by 4 bases and J by 0 bases, with 15 bases between. This CDR3 contains 17 residues. Germline-derived CDR1 and CDR2 are LNHNV and YYDKDF (reference sequence). CDR3 DNA: TGTGCCACCAGCATAAATCCCTTAGCTGCGAACACCGGGGAGCTGTTTTTT. The encoded protein is CATSINPLAANTGELFF.

The chain combines TRBV27 with TRBJ2-5; D uncertain. The CDR3 is made up of 16 amino acids. V lost 2 bases and J 3 bases, leaving 16 bases between the germline ends. The V gene's germline CDR1 is MNHEY and CDR2 SMNVEV (reference sequence). The CDR3 DNA reads as TGTGCCAGCAGTTTAGTAGTCCCCCTCCCCAAAGAGACCCAGTACTTC. This gives the protein CASSLVVPLPKETQYF.

This clone came up once. This chain joins TRBV7-8 and TRBJ1-5; TRBD1 agrees at 8 bases. The CDR3 covers 17 residues. V lost 6 bases to trimming and J lost 2 bases; unmatched junction nucleotides: 12. Per germline, CDR1 SGHVS and CDR2 FQNEAQ. In DNA form, the CDR3 reads TGTGCCAGCAGGCAAGAGACAGGGGAGAAAGGCAATCAGCCCCAGCATTTT. Protein product: CASRQETGEKGNQPQHF.

V usage is TRBV15 and J usage is TRBJ1-2; 9 bases are shared with TRBD1. CDR1 and CDR2 (germline): LNHNV, YYDKDF (reference sequence). J gave up 2 bases and V 5 bases, and 15 bases lay outside the gene matches. This CDR3 has 18 amino acids. The CDR3 DNA follows: TGTGCCACCAGCGCAGGGGACAGGGCGCTCAAGGGAAACTATGGCTACACCTTC. It codes for CATSAGDRALKGNYGYTF. Full variable domain (missing parts from reference TRBV15 and TRBJ1-2): DAMVIQNPRYQVTQFGKPVTLSCSQTLNHNVMYWYQQKSSQAPKLLFHYYDKDFNNEADTPDNFQSRRPNTSFCFLDIRSPGLGDTAMYLCATSAGDRALKGNYGYTFGSGTRLTVV.

The chain links TRBV27 to TRBJ2-3; D is possibly TRBD2 (6 bases). The CDR3 is made up of 19 amino acids. Germline V CDR1 and CDR2: MNHEY, SMNVEV (reference sequence). Between the trimmed V and J ends, which lost 8 bases and 4 bases, there was a span of 31 bases. The CDR3 sequence is CASRFWPIRDSTWADTQYF. The CDR3 region has the DNA TGTGCCAGCCGGTTTTGGCCGATTCGGGACTCCACGTGGGCAGATACGCAGTATTTT.

V and J are TRBV30 and TRBJ2-7, with TRBD1 as a possible D gene (5 bases). V shed 5 bases and J shed 5 bases, with 13 bases lying between them. This CDR3 is built from 12 residues. Looked up from germline, CDR1 is GTSNPN and CDR2 is SVGIG (reference sequence). The chain's CDR3 is CAWSSGRDEQYF. The CDR3 nucleotides are TGTGCCTGGTCCTCCGGCAGGGACGAGCAGTACTTC.

CDR3 amino acids: CAISGQFYEQYF. The DNA for the CDR3 is TGTGCCATCAGCGGACAGTTCTACGAGCAGTACTTC. The V call is TRBV10-3, the J call TRBJ2-7, with D perhaps TRBD1 (6 bases). The germline V gene has CDR1 ENHRY and CDR2 SYGVKD. This CDR3 comprises 12 residues. Trimming removed 6 bases at V and 3 bases at J, with 9 bases between.